This T cell receptor beta chain came from a study of blood T cell repertoires in COVID-19 (dated by TCRdb to 2020 to 2022). About the study as a whole: Collaborator samples came from the United States, Italy and Spain and covered acute and convalescent phases of COVID-19. The material from the prospective study consisted of cDNA or gDNA derived from T cells, B-cell-depleted T cells, or PBMCs. Subjects who had been exposed to COVID-19, were actively infected with it, or had recovered from it provided the deeply sampled blood TCRbeta repertoires that made up the dataset. The repertoires were released in a freely available public database intended as a resource for research on the immune response to SARS-CoV-2. Samples came from the ongoing ImmuneRACE study (first 160 participants) plus 1,254 subjects from 6 global collaborators. A de-identified subject ID, COVID-19 status, age in years and sex were almost always included in the sample metadata. Where HLA class I and class II types were available, the types were taken from metadata supplied by the sample provider, not from assay-based typing. Broad study findings and their caveats: How much clinical and demographic metadata was included differed by source and by participant, and the metadata was provided uncurated.

The sample holds a few counts of this clone. Its binding antigen is unknown. There are no base qualities to consult, and no much larger clone falls within one base. Another Seattle source contributed samples from volunteer blood donors who had recovered from COVID-19. The collaborating institutions used their own protocols to collect whole blood in K2EDTA tubes. For TCRbeta analysis, collaborators shipped samples in one of three forms: frozen whole blood, isolated PBMCs, or DNA extracted from either of those sample types. TCRbeta CDR3 regions were amplified from genomic DNA by means of the immunoSEQ Assay, a bias-controlled multiplex PCR. The paper's data handling went like this. The number of nucleated cells in each sample was estimated by amplification of reference gene primers within the assay. To quantify the absolute abundance of each unique TCRbeta CDR3 rearrangement, sequence reads were collapsed and filtered. For each sample, productive Simpson clonality was calculated as the square root of Simpson's diversity index across productive rearrangements. TCRdb holds this immuneACCESS table with in-frame rearrangements only. Some clones are missing; in checked studies, unresolved V genes explain under half, and the rest has no known cause. V and J calls and clone size are copied from that table; D and trimming were computed from the DNA. Across this sample there are a few hundred thousand clones, with about 87% seen only once. Jointly, the top ten make up approximately 6.2% of the sample.

The CDR1 and CDR2 encoded by the germline V gene are KGHSH and LQKENI. A distance of 6 bases separates the germline ends of V and J, which lose 3 bases and 2 bases respectively. The CDR3 numbers 13 residues from cysteine through phenylalanine. The entry retains the CDR3 DNA only, 39 bases that are in frame from base 1. The source is a man between 60 and 70 years old who had recovered from COVID-19. The sample consisted of peripheral blood. The chain links TRBV18 with TRBJ2-3, with no confidently assigned D gene. The CDR3 reads as follows: CASSPQDTDTQYF. The DNA reads TGTGCCAGCTCACCCCAGGACACAGATACGCAGTATTTT.